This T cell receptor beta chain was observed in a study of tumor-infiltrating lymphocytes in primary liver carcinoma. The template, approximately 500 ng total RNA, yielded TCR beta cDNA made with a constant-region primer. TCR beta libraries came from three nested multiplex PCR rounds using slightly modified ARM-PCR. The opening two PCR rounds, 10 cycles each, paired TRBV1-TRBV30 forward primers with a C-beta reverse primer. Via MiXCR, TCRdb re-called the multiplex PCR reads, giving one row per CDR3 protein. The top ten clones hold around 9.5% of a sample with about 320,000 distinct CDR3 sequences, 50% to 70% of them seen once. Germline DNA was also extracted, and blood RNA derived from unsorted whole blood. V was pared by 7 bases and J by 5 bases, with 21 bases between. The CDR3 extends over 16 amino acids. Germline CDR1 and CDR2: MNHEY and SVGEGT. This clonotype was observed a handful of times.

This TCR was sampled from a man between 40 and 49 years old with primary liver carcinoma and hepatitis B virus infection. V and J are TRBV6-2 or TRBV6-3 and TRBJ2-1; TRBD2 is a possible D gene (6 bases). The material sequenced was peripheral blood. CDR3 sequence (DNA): TGTGCCAGCAATATACGTAGGGACTTGGGCAACAATGAGCAGTTCTTC. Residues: CASNIRRDLGNNEQFF.